Listed below are T cell receptor beta chains from one sample, sequenced in a study of cytomegalovirus exposure and HLA in healthy donors. Profiling relied on immunoSEQ multiplex PCR, and the TCRdb table lists in-frame clones only, not all of them. The table lists 130,000 to 150,000 clones, 60% to 85% of them singletons. The sample comprised PBMCs. These TCRs come from a man aged 35 to 55 in good health and CMV-seropositive. CDR3s leave out the opening cysteine and the closing phenylalanine or tryptophan. Fields, in order: J gene, V gene, CDR3 protein.

TRBJ2-1	TRBV9	ASSVVGTDHGQF
TRBJ1-3	TRBV27	ASSLSGGTGNTIY
TRBJ2-7	TRBV6-6	ASSYSSAAYEQY
TRBJ2-7	TRBV5-6	ASSYRLAGPYEQY
TRBJ2-1	TRBV9	ASSAPLAGEGYDEQF
TRBJ2-3	TRBV2	ARSRAGGADTQY
TRBJ1-2	TRBV29-1	SAGTGGGYT
.	TRBV7-3	ASSHPGRSALTYEQY
TRBJ2-5	TRBV25-1	ASSGLAGSQETQY
TRBJ1-1	TRBV2	ASSAGGNTEAF
TRBJ1-2	TRBV5-1	ASSFGTENYGYT
TRBJ2-7	TRBV6-6	ASRLAAGGTYEQY
TRBJ1-2	TRBV5-1	ASSLGGYGYT
TRBJ1-1	TRBV30	AWNPGSEAF
TRBJ2-5	TRBV15	ATSRGDTEETQY
TRBJ1-4	TRBV7-9	SSSWDGSGEKLF
TRBJ1-5	TRBV2	ASRGTGSGNQPQH
TRBJ1-2	TRBV28	ASTYQGLTGYT
TRBJ1-1	TRBV5-4	ASSLPGQGLDTEAF
TRBJ2-7	TRBV4-2	ASSQEGTSGRASYEQY
TRBJ1-5	TRBV9	ASRLDSTWSIFSNQPQH
TRBJ2-2	TRBV7-9	ASSLAQGLAVLNTGELF
TRBJ1-2	TRBV28	ASSLRRDYGYT
TRBJ1-4	TRBV6-1	ASSEAGGVGEKLF
TRBJ1-1	TRBV7-9	ASSRSTGVTEAF
TRBJ2-5	TRBV5-1	ASSLYLGAETQY
TRBJ1-2	TRBV28	ASSSTDSYGYT
TRBJ2-5	TRBV7-9	ASSLAGQGGVQETQY
TRBJ2-1	TRBV6-1	ASRRQGAVGEQF
TRBJ2-7	TRBV6-5	ASSARTSVRYEQY
TRBJ2-7	TRBV18	ASSYQGSSEQY
TRBJ1-3	TRBV15	ATSRENPGWSGNTIY
TRBJ2-1	TRBV28	ASSFGTSSYNEQF
TRBJ2-3	TRBV5-1	ASSRDRGFTDTQY
TRBJ1-1	TRBV5-4	ASSFLGRNTEAF
TRBJ2-7	TRBV28	ASTQEGGVYEQY
TRBJ2-3	TRBV9	ASSVQGAGGPGDTQY
TRBJ1-1	TRBV5-4	ASSLYSGGDGAF
TRBJ2-7	TRBV7-8	ASSLGTGDSYEQY
TRBJ2-3	TRBV7-2	ASSLARQIPTDTQY
TRBJ2-3	TRBV2	ASSDRGTDTQY
TRBJ2-1	TRBV14	ASSQARYNEQF
TRBJ2-1	TRBV2	ASSVGRDNEQF
TRBJ1-2	TRBV5-6	ASSPPQGAAVYGYT
TRBJ1-1	TRBV19	ATTSGTGGVNTEAF
TRBJ1-5	TRBV6-4	ASSAQLNQPQH
TRBJ2-3	TRBV19	ATRQGGDTQY
TRBJ1-5	TRBV28	ASSSHSRRGVRQNQPQH